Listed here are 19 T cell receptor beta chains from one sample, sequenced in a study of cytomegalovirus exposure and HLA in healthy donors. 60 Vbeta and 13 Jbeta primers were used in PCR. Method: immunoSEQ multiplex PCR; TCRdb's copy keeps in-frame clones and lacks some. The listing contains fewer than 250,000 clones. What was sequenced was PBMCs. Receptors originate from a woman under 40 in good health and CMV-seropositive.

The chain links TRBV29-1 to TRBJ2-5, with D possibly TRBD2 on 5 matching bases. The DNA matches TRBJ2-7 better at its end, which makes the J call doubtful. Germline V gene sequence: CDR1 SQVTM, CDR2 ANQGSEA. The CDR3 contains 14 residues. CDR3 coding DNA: TGCAGCGTTGGGAGGAGAAGAAGCTCCTACGAGCAGTACTTC. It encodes CSVGRRRSSYEQYF.

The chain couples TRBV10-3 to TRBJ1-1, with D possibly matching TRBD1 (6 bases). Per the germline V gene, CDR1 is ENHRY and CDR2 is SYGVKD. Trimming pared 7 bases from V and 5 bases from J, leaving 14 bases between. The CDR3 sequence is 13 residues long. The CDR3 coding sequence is TGTGCCATCACACCACAGGGTGGAACTGAAGCTTTCTTT. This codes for CAITPQGGTEAFF.

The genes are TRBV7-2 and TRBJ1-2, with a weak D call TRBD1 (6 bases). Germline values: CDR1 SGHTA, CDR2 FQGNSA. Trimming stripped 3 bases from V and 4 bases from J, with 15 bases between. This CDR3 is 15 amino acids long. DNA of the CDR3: TGTGCCAGCAGCTTCAGAGACAGGATTGTCTATGGCTACACCTTC. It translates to CASSFRDRIVYGYTF. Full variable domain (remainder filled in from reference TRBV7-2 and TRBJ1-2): GAGVSQSPSNKVTEKGKDVELRCDPISGHTALYWYRQSLGQGLEFLIYFQGNSAPDKSGLPSDRFSAERTGGSVSTLTIQRTQQEDSAVYLCASSFRDRIVYGYTFGSGTRLTVV.

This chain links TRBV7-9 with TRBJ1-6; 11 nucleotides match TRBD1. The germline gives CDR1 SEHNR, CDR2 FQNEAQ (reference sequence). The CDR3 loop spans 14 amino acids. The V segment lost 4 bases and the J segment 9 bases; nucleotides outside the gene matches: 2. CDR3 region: CASSSGTGGSPLHF. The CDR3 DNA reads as TGTGCCAGCAGCTCCGGGACAGGGGGTTCACCCCTCCACTTT.

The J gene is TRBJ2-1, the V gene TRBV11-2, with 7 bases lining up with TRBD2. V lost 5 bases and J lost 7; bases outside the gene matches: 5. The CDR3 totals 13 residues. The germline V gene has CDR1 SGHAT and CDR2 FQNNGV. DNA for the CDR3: TGTGCCAGCAGCGAAGGACTAGGGAATGAGCAGTTCTTC. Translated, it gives CASSEGLGNEQFF.

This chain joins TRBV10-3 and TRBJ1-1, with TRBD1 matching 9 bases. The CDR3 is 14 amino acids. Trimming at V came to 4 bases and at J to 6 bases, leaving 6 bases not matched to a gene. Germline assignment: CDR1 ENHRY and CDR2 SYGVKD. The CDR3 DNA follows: TGTGCCATCAGTGGGGGACAGGGCCGCCCTGAAGCTTTCTTT. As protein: CAISGGQGRPEAFF.

CDR3 protein: CASSATRGGSNQPQHF. The CDR3 DNA follows: TGTGCCAGCAGTGCAACACGGGGGGGGAGCAATCAGCCCCAGCATTTT. The chain has TRBV6-1 and TRBJ1-5; possibly TRBD1 for D (5 bases). This CDR3 has 16 residues. V was clipped by 4 bases and J by 1 base, with 14 bases between them. Per germline, CDR1 MNHNS and CDR2 SASEGT.

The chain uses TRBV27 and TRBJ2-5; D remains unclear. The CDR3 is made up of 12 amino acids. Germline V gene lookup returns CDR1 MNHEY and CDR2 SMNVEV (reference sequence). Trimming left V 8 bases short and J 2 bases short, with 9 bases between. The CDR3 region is CASAKRQETQYF. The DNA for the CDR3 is TGTGCCAGCGCTAAACGACAAGAGACCCAGTACTTC.

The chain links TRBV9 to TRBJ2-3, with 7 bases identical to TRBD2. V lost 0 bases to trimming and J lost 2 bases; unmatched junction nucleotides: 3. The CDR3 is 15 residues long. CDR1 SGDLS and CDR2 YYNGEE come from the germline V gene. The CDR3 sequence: CASSVGTSVTDTQYF. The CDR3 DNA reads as TGTGCCAGCAGCGTAGGCACTAGCGTCACAGATACGCAGTATTTT.

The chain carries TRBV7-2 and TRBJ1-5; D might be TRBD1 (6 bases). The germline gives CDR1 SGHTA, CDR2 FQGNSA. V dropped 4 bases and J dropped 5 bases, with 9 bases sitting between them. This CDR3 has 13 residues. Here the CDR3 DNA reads TGTGCCAGCAGCTACAGGGTGGATCAGCCCCAGCATTTT. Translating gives CASSYRVDQPQHF. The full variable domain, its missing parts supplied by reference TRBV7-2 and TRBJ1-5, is GAGVSQSPSNKVTEKGKDVELRCDPISGHTALYWYRQSLGQGLEFLIYFQGNSAPDKSGLPSDRFSAERTGGSVSTLTIQRTQQEDSAVYLCASSYRVDQPQHFGDGTRLSIL.

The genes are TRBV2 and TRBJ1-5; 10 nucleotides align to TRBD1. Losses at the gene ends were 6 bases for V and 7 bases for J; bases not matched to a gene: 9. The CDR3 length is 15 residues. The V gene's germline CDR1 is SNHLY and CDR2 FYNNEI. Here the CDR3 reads CASRGTGASGQPQHF. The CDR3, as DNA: TGTGCCAGCAGGGGGACAGGGGCCTCAGGGCAGCCCCAGCATTTT. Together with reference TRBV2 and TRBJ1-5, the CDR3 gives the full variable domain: EPEVTQTPSHQVTQMGQEVILRCVPISNHLYFYWYRQILGQKVEFLVSFYNNEISEKSEIFDDQFSVERPDGSNFTLKIRSTKLEDSAMYFCASRGTGASGQPQHFGDGTRLSIL.

Here the CDR3 DNA reads TGTGCCAGCTCAACGGGAAAGAACACTGAAGCTTTCTTT. Its translation is CASSTGKNTEAFF. This sequence joins TRBV18 and TRBJ1-1, with no clear D. V was pared by 5 bases and J by 1 base, with 8 bases between. This CDR3 has 13 residues. Germline CDR1 is KGHSH and CDR2 is LQKENI.

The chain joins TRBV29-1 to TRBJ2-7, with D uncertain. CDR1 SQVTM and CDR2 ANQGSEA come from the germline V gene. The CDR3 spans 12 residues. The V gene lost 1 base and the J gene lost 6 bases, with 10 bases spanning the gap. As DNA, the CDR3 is TGCAGCGTTGAAGGGCCCTCTCCCGAGCAGTACTTC. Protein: CSVEGPSPEQYF.

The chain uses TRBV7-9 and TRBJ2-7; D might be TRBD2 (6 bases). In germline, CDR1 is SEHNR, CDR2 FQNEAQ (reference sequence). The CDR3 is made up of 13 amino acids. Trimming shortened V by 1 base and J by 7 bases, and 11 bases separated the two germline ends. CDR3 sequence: CASSLGGVGEQYF. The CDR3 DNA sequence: TGTGCCAGCAGCTTAGGGGGGGTCGGAGAGCAGTACTTC. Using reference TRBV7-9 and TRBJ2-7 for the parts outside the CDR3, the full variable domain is DTGVSQNPRHKITKRGQNVTFRCDPISEHNRLYWYRQTLGQGPEFLTYFQNEAQLEKSRLLSDRFSAERPKGSFSTLEIQRTEQGDSAMYLCASSLGGVGEQYFGPGTRLTVT.

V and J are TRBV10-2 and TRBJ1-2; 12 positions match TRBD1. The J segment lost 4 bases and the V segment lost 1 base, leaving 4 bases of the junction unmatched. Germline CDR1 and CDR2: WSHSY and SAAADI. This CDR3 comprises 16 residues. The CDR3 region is CASSEWGQGAVYGYTF. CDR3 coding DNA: TGCGCCAGCAGTGAGTGGGGACAGGGGGCTGTCTATGGCTACACCTTC.

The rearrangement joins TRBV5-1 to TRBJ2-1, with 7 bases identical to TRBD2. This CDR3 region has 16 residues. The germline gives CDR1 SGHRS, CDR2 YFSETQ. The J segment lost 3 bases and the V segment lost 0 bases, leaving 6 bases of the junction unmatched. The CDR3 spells CASSLDGPGGYNEQFF. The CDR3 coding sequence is TGCGCCAGCAGCTTGGACGGGCCGGGGGGCTACAATGAGCAGTTCTTC. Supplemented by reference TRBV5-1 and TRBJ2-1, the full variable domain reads KAGVTQTPRYLIKTRGQQVTLSCSPISGHRSVSWYQQTPGQGLQFLFEYFSETQRNKGNFPGRFSGRQFSNSRSEMNVSTLELGDSALYLCASSLDGPGGYNEQFFGPGTRLTVL.

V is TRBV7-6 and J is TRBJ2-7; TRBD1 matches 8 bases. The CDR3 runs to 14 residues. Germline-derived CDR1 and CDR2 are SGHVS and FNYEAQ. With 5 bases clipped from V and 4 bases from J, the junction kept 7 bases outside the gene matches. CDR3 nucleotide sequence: TGTGCCAGCAGCATCGGGACAGGATTTTACGAGCAGTACTTC. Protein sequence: CASSIGTGFYEQYF.

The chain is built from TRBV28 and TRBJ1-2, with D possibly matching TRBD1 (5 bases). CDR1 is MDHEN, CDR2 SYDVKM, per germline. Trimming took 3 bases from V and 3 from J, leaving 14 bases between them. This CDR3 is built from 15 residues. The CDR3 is CASSFLGGAYYGYTF. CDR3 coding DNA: TGTGCCAGCAGTTTCCTCGGTGGGGCATACTATGGCTACACCTTC.

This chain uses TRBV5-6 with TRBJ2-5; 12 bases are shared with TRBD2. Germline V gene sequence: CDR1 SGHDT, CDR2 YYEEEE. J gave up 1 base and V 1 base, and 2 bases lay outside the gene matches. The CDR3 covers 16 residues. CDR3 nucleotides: TGTGCCAGCAGCTTGCTAGCGGGGGGGGCCCAAGAGACCCAGTACTTC. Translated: CASSLLAGGAQETQYF.